This TCR beta chain derives from a study of blood T cell repertoires in COVID-19. For the study at large: Sites across the United States, Italy and Spain contributed samples from acute and convalescent COVID-19.

CDR1 and CDR2 from the germline V gene are KGHDR and SFDVKD. V gave up 7 bases and J gave up 1 base, with 7 bases separating them. There are 12 residues in the CDR3. Generated by immunoSEQ multiplex PCR, the TCRdb table keeps only in-frame clones and is missing some. Among more than 65,000 clones listed, around 83% were seen once. Seattle's enrolled individuals joined amid active infection and were then monitored longitudinally. The rearrangement uses TRBV24-1 and TRBJ2-7, with D possibly matching TRBD2 (5 bases). This clonotype was sampled from a man aged 30-40 years with COVID-19, enrolled during active disease. Sequencing input: peripheral blood. The CDR3 bases are TGTGCCACCAGCTCGGGATCCTACGAGCAGTACTTC. It codes for CATSSGSYEQYF.